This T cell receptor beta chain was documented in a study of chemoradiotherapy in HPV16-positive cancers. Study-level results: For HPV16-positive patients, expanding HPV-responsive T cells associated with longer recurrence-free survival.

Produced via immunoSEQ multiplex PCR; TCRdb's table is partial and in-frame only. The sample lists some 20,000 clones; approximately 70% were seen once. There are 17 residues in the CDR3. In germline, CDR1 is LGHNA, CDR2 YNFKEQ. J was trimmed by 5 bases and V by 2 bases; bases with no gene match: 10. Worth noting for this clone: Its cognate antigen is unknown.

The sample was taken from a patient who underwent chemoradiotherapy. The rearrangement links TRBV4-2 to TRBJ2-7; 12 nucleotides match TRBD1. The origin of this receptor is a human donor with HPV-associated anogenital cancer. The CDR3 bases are TGTGCCAGCAGCCAACCCACGGGGACAGGGGGCTTTAACGAGCAGTACTTC. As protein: CASSQPTGTGGFNEQYF.